The following is a T cell receptor (beta chain) sequence with its context. What this receptor recognizes is not known. Base quality data are lacking; no much larger clone is found one base away. This record belongs to a study of monozygotic twins with cystic fibrosis (dated by TCRdb to the early 2020s). At the level of the whole study: Barcoded libraries were prepared from three micrograms of fragmented DNA with roughly 14 PCR cycles. Data for three of the twin pairs had already been reported earlier in a different context. On the day of blood sampling, twins were ranked among about 960 cohort participants for weight-for-height and for FEVPerc (FEV1 disease centile). The cohort comprised ten female and six male twin pairs aged about 2.0 to 36.4 years, median about 9.3 years, mostly children and adolescents. The study compared TCR beta repertoires within and between 16 monozygotic twin pairs with cystic fibrosis to assess genetic influence on V and J gene usage.

TCR beta CDR3 regions were amplified by multiplex PCR using the immunoSEQ immune profiling system, following the manufacturer's instructions. Sequencing was performed on an Illumina NextSeq system. The study's own analysis went as follows. The immunoSEQ Analyzer platform handled processing of the sequence data, and clonality was calculated by taking the square root of Simpson's index of productive rearrangements. Similarity in V and J usage was measured by Jensen-Shannon distance, and OLGA was used to compute CDR3 generation probabilities. Shared CDR3 sequences were searched against the immuneACCESS database (August 2020) and VDJdb (December 2020). TCRdb holds this immuneACCESS table with in-frame rearrangements only. Some clones are missing; in checked studies, unresolved V genes explain under half, and the rest has no known cause. V and J calls and clone size come straight from that table; D and trimming were deduced from the DNA. A total of roughly 13,000 clones appear in this sample, around 89% of them only once. The top ten clones comprise 0.65% to 0.9% of the sample.

CDR1 and CDR2 are read off the germline V gene as SGHRS and YFSETQ. V sheds 0 bases and J sheds 4 bases, leaving 16 bases between their ends. Its CDR3 holds 17 amino acids, cysteine through phenylalanine. Kept here is only the CDR3 DNA, which spans 51 bases and is read in frame from base 1. The twin pairs came from the European Cystic Fibrosis Twin and Sibling Study Cohort, which recruited patients from 158 CF clinics across 14 European countries. Zygosity and CFTR genotype were confirmed in-house, and zygosity was tested by multiplex PCR of nine short tandem repeat loci. Peripheral blood was sampled from each twin, with clinical parameters recorded on the day of blood sampling. Phenol/chloroform extraction was used to isolate genomic DNA from peripheral blood cells, and the DNA was then kept in TE buffer at 4 degrees C. Overall study results and their limits: Nucleotide-identical clonotype sharing was significantly higher within monozygotic CF twin pairs than between unrelated CF individuals (P = 0.000026, Mann-Whitney). Simpson clonality tended to be low (median roughly 0.009), which suggests a naive-dominated repertoire, although clonality was higher in the most severely affected patients. V gene usage was most similar to the co-twin for 13 of 16 pairs, and J usage for 8 of 16 pairs, suggesting genetic constraints. The cohort was small, and the number of shared CDR3s showed no association with age, concordance or disease severity.

Source material: blood. In this chain, TRBV5-1 is recombined with TRBJ2-2; TRBD2 is a weak D gene call, 7 bases matching. This sequence originates from a boy aged 5-17 years with cystic fibrosis. The sequenced DNA: TGCGCCAGCAGCTTGGAGGTGCGGGGGCTTCGCACCGGGGAGCTGTTTTTT. This codes for CASSLEVRGLRTGELFF.